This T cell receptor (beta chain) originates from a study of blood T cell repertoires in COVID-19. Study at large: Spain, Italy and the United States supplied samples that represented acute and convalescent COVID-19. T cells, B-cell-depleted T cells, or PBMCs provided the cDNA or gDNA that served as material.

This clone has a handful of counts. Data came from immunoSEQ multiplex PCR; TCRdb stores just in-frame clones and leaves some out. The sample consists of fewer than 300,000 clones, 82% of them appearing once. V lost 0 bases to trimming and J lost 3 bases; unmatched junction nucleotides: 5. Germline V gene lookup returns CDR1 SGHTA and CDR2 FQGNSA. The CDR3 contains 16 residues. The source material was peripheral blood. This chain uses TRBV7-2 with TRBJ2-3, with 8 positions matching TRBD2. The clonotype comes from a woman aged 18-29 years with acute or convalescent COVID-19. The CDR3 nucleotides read TGTGCCAGCAGCTTAGCGGGGACTAGGAGTACAGATACGCAGTATTTT. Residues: CASSLAGTRSTDTQYF.